The 25 T cell receptor beta chains below were found in one sample sequenced in a study of T-cell memory formation after mild COVID-19. MiXCR, run by TCRdb on the 5' RACE reads, gives a single entry per CDR3 protein. The repertoire has some 97,000 distinct CDR3 sequences, around 10% of them found once; the top ten carry roughly two fifths. The sequenced material came from PBMCs or a T cell subset sorted from them (not recorded which). The receptors originated from a man aged 18 to 35 who had mild COVID-19 (a few samples of this study predate the infection). Cell type and time point are not known.

This clonotype was counted between two and nine times. The chain has TRBV19 and TRBJ2-1; TRBD2 matches at 10 bases. The CDR3 runs to 12 residues. Germline CDR1 LNHDA, CDR2 SQIVND (reference sequence). V dropped 4 bases and J dropped 13; count of bases not matched to a gene: 4. The CDR3: CASSTLAGDQFF. In DNA, the CDR3 is TGTGCCAGTAGTACCCTAGCGGGGGATCAGTTCTTC. The full variable domain, its missing parts supplied by reference TRBV19 and TRBJ2-1, is DGGITQSPKYLFRKEGQNVTLSCEQNLNHDAMYWYRQDPGQGLRLIYYSQIVNDFQKGDIAEGYSVSREKKESFPLTVTSAQKNPTAFYLCASSTLAGDQFFGPGTRLTVL.

Only a few counts were recorded for this clonotype. This sequence joins TRBV11-2 and TRBJ1-1; 9 nucleotides match TRBD1. J gave up 11 bases and V 5 bases, and 12 bases lay outside the gene matches. The CDR3 covers 14 residues. Germline V gives CDR1 SGHAT, CDR2 FQNNGV. CDR3 sequence reads: CASSHPRDRVYAFF. For the CDR3, the DNA is TGTGCCAGCAGCCACCCCCGGGACAGGGTGTACGCTTTCTTT.

V and J are TRBV7-2 and TRBJ2-3, with 8 positions matching TRBD2. The junction had 6 bases not matched to a gene; V was cut back by 5 bases and J by 2 bases. The germline CDR1 and CDR2 sequences are SGHTA and FQGNSA. The length of the CDR3 is 15 residues. The CDR3 here is CASSPGGPLTDTQYF. In DNA, the CDR3 is TGTGCCAGCAGCCCGGGGGGGCCCCTCACAGATACGCAGTATTTT. Filled out from reference TRBV7-2 and TRBJ2-3, the complete variable domain reads GAGVSQSPSNKVTEKGKDVELRCDPISGHTALYWYRQSLGQGLEFLIYFQGNSAPDKSGLPSDRFSAERTGGSVSTLTIQRTQQEDSAVYLCASSPGGPLTDTQYFGPGTRLTVL.

The table lists this clonotype with a few counts. This chain links TRBV4-2 with TRBJ2-5; D call uncertain. Looked up from germline, CDR1 is LGHNA and CDR2 is YNFKEQ. The CDR3 loop spans 13 amino acids. The V gene lost 2 bases and the J gene lost 5 bases, with 9 bases spanning the gap. The CDR3 DNA follows: TGTGCCAGCAGCCAATCCAGTGGGGAGACCCAGTACTTC. Residues: CASSQSSGETQYF.

This clonotype has more than one count but fewer than ten. This chain links TRBV29-1 with TRBJ2-1; D is perhaps TRBD1 (6 bases). The CDR3 extends over 15 amino acids. The germline gives CDR1 SQVTM, CDR2 ANQGSEA. Between the trimmed V and J ends, which lost 2 bases and 9 bases, there was a span of 20 bases. The CDR3 DNA reads as TGCAGCGTTGAACAAGGCAGGGGAAGTCCGGGTGAGCAGTTCTTC. Residues: CSVEQGRGSPGEQFF.

This clonotype showed up many times. The J gene is TRBJ2-5, the V gene TRBV12-3 or TRBV12-4; 11 bases fit TRBD2. J lost 2 bases, V lost 8 bases, and 10 bases had no gene match. The CDR3 has 16 amino acids. The CDR3 DNA sequence: TGTGCCAGCGGGCCCCCGACTAGCGGGGCTCAAGAGACCCAGTACTTC. Translated: CASGPPTSGAQETQYF.

The sample holds many counts of this clonotype. The chain uses TRBV12-3 or TRBV12-4 and TRBJ2-5, with D perhaps matching TRBD1 (5 bases). CDR3 size: 14 residues. Trimming took 6 bases from V and 5 from J, leaving 16 bases between them. The CDR3 is CASSPSGFYETQYF. CDR3 DNA sequence: TGTGCCAGCAGCCCCTCAGGGTTTTATGAGACCCAGTACTTC.

This clonotype was counted between two and nine times. The J gene is TRBJ2-1, the V gene TRBV7-9, with 7 bases identical to TRBD2. CDR3 length: 12 residues. Germline V CDR1 and CDR2: SEHNR, FQNEAQ (reference sequence). The V and J ends lost 5 bases and 9 bases, in that order; junction bases with no gene match: 4. The CDR3, as DNA: TGTGCCAGCAGCCACGGGACTACTGAGCAGTTCTTC. This translates into CASSHGTTEQFF.

This clonotype has only a few counts. This chain uses TRBV27 with TRBJ2-7; D unresolved. CDR3 length equals 15 residues. With 0 bases removed from V and 4 bases from J, the gap between germline ends came to 13 bases. CDR1 is MNHEY and CDR2 is SMNVEV in the germline V gene (reference sequence). This CDR3 reads CASSLSSYASYEQYF. The CDR3 bases are TGTGCCAGCAGTTTATCTTCGTACGCCTCTTACGAGCAGTACTTC.

V and J are TRBV15 and TRBJ2-1, with D possibly being TRBD2 (6 bases). Trimming removed 2 bases from V and 2 bases from J, with 13 bases in between. The CDR3 runs to 16 residues. Germline loops: CDR1 LNHNV, CDR2 YYDKDF (reference sequence). This CDR3 is CATSRSGVRPYNEQFF. In DNA, the CDR3 is TGTGCCACCAGCAGATCGGGAGTCCGCCCCTACAATGAGCAGTTCTTC.

This clonotype was recorded a few times. One end of the junction does not line up with germline, which may come from a read error. The chain carries TRBV7-8 and TRBJ1-1; tentatively, D is TRBD1 (6 bases). CDR3 length: 14 amino acids. Per the germline V gene, CDR1 is SGHVS and CDR2 is FQNEAQ. This CDR3 reads CASSLGDTDTEAFF. DNA for the CDR3: TGTGCCAGCAGTTTAGGGGACACCGACACTGAAGCTTTCTTT.

By share, this clonotype counts as large (0.1 to 1%). The germline gene is not matched at one end of the junction; a read error may be the cause. This chain uses TRBV5-1 with TRBJ2-7, with D possibly being TRBD1 (6 bases). Looked up from germline, CDR1 is SGHRS and CDR2 is YFSETQ. There are 12 residues in the CDR3. The CDR3 here is CASSPDSYEQYF. The CDR3 nucleotides read TGTGCCAGCAGCCCGGACAGTTACGAGCAGTACTTC.

This clonotype was counted between two and nine times. V is TRBV7-9 and J is TRBJ2-2, with a possible D match to TRBD1 (6 bases). Germline V gene sequence: CDR1 SEHNR, CDR2 FQNEAQ (reference sequence). Trimming removed 4 bases at V and 0 bases at J, with 9 bases between. This CDR3 has 15 amino acids. The CDR3 bases are TGTGCCAGCAGCTCTACAGGGACGAACACCGGGGAGCTGTTTTTT. Encoded protein: CASSSTGTNTGELFF.

This clonotype has a handful of counts. The genes are TRBV4-3 and TRBJ1-5; 7 nucleotides agree with TRBD1. Germline V gives CDR1 LGHNA, CDR2 YSLEER. V lost 6 bases, J lost 1 base, and 12 bases stayed unmatched. The CDR3 loop spans 17 amino acids. The DNA for the CDR3 is TGCGCCAGCAGGCTCGACTACAGGGGTTTGAGCAATCAGCCCCAGCATTTT. It yields the protein CASRLDYRGLSNQPQHF.

This CDR3 is CASSQEDFRDPSTDTQYF. The CDR3 DNA reads as TGCGCCAGCAGCCAAGAGGACTTTCGGGACCCTAGCACAGATACGCAGTATTTT. This sequence joins TRBV4-1 and TRBJ2-3, with D possibly called TRBD1 or TRBD2 (5 bases each). Germline assignment: CDR1 MGHRA and CDR2 YSYEKL. The CDR3 is 18 amino acids. V lost 0 bases to trimming and J lost 0 bases, with 16 bases between them.

This sequence joins TRBV7-9 and TRBJ2-3, with TRBD2 matching over 10 bases. J was trimmed by 6 bases and V by 5 bases; bases with no gene match: 11. The CDR3 runs 16 residues. Germline lookup yields CDR1 SEHNR and CDR2 FQNEAQ (reference sequence). CDR3 DNA: TGTGCCAGCAGCGGAACTCAGCGGGGGGGTTTGGATACGCAGTATTTT. It codes for CASSGTQRGGLDTQYF.

The CDR3 loop reads CASSPLGGDEQFF. The CDR3 bases are TGCGCCAGCAGCCCCCTGGGGGGCGATGAGCAGTTCTTC. The rearrangement uses TRBV4-1 and TRBJ2-1, with D perhaps assigned TRBD1 or TRBD2 (6 bases each). The V end was cut by 4 bases, the J end by 8 bases, with 12 bases between. The CDR3 has 13 residues. Germline loops: CDR1 MGHRA, CDR2 YSYEKL.

The rearrangement uses TRBV6-6 and TRBJ1-5; D unresolved. There are 14 residues in the CDR3. Germline V gene lookup returns CDR1 MNHNY and CDR2 SVGAGI (reference sequence). The V end lost 2 bases, the J end lost 6 bases, and 11 bases lay between the germline ends. The CDR3 coding sequence is TGTGCCAGCAGTTACGAGGGTTCCGTTCAGCCCCAGCATTTT. Protein: CASSYEGSVQPQHF.

There are a few counts of this clonotype. The chain couples TRBV7-2 to TRBJ2-4, with a weak D call TRBD2 (5 bases). The germline CDR1 and CDR2 sequences are SGHTA and FQGNSA. The CDR3 contains 15 residues. V lost 7 bases, J lost 2 bases, and 15 bases lay in between. The CDR3 DNA follows: TGTGCCAGCACCTCCCCCGGGGAAACCAAAAACATTCAGTACTTC. It specifies CASTSPGETKNIQYF.

The rearrangement links TRBV30 to TRBJ2-1; D unresolved. The CDR3 loop spans 12 amino acids. V was shortened by 3 bases and J by 9 bases, with 12 bases between the two germline ends. CDR1 and CDR2 from the germline V gene are GTSNPN and SVGIG (reference sequence). CDR3 nucleotide sequence: TGTGCCTGGAGACATAGCCCGGGTGAGCAGTTCTTC. It translates to CAWRHSPGEQFF. Drawing the rest from reference TRBV30 and TRBJ2-1, the complete variable domain is SQTIHQWPATLVQPVGSPLSLECTVEGTSNPNLYWYRQAAGRGLQLLFYSVGIGQISSEVPQNLSASRPQDRQFILSSKKLLLSDSGFYLCAWRHSPGEQFFGPGTRLTVL.

The chain joins TRBV7-9 to TRBJ1-6; D is unclear. The CDR3 is 16 amino acids. The germline CDR1 and CDR2 sequences are SEHNR and FQNEAQ (reference sequence). Trimming cost V 5 bases and J 7 bases, with 18 bases left between them. The chain's CDR3 is CASSQTRTSGNSPLHF. The CDR3 coding sequence is TGTGCCAGCAGCCAGACCCGCACTTCGGGGAATTCACCCCTCCACTTT. The full variable domain, with the rest looked up from reference TRBV7-9 and TRBJ1-6, is DTGVSQNPRHKITKRGQNVTFRCDPISEHNRLYWYRQTLGQGPEFLTYFQNEAQLEKSRLLSDRFSAERPKGSFSTLEIQRTEQGDSAMYLCASSQTRTSGNSPLHFGNGTRLTVT.

This clonotype was recorded a few times. This chain links TRBV6-5 with TRBJ2-7; tentative D call: TRBD1 (6 bases). Per germline, CDR1 MNHEY and CDR2 SVGAGI. The CDR3 is 14 amino acids. V lost 4 bases, J lost 3 bases, and 13 bases lay in between. Here the CDR3 DNA reads TGTGCCAGCAGTTTAGGACAGAGCTTCTACGAGCAGTACTTC. Amino acids: CASSLGQSFYEQYF.

This clonotype has only a few counts. The genes are TRBV27 and TRBJ2-7, with D tentatively TRBD2 (7 bases). V lost 6 bases to trimming and J lost 7 bases, with 19 bases between them. Germline CDR1 and CDR2: MNHEY and SMNVEV (reference sequence). CDR3 length equals 14 residues. The DNA of the CDR3 is TGTGCCAGCAGCAAACTCGCGGGGGCGTGGGAGCAGTACGTC. It codes for CASSKLAGAWEQYV.

The rearrangement links TRBV2 to TRBJ2-2, with D possibly TRBD2 on 5 matching bases. CDR1 is SNHLY, CDR2 FYNNEI, per germline. The CDR3 has 15 amino acids. The V and J ends lost 4 bases and 5 bases respectively, with 14 bases between them. The DNA for the CDR3 is TGTGCCAGCAGTGTCGGGGAATCTTTTACCGGGGAGCTGTTTTTT. As protein: CASSVGESFTGELFF.

This clonotype has at least ten counts. The J gene is TRBJ2-7, the V gene TRBV27; possible D gene TRBD2, 5 bases. CDR3 length: 13 amino acids. V was pared by 4 bases and J by 6 bases, with 13 bases between. Germline V gene lookup returns CDR1 MNHEY and CDR2 SMNVEV (reference sequence). The CDR3: CASSWSGIREQYF. As DNA, the CDR3 is TGTGCCAGCAGTTGGTCCGGGATCCGCGAGCAGTACTTC.